This T cell receptor (beta chain) was sequenced for a study of T cell responses to AZD1222 COVID-19 vaccine. Study-level findings and limits: Unmutated variant regions are reportedly targeted by nearly half of spike-specific TCRs. Clonal diversity may have been underestimated, and the donors were mostly white British, with more females than males.

This CDR3 contains 15 residues. Germline V gene lookup returns CDR1 LNHDA and CDR2 SQIVND (reference sequence). V lost 2 bases and J 2 bases, leaving 10 bases between the germline ends. TCRdb's table, derived via immunoSEQ multiplex PCR, lists solely in-frame clones and lacks some. The sample includes 140,000 to 150,000 clones, 92% seen only once; the top ten take 2.5% to 4%. This clone occurred once. Its antigen is unknown. Other DNA sequences in the same sample also yield this CDR3. This specimen consisted of peripheral blood, obtained 28 days after the second AZD1222 dose. The chain joins TRBV19 to TRBJ1-5; maybe TRBD1 (5 bases). The receptor was derived from an adult who received the AZD1222 COVID-19 vaccine. The CDR3 DNA reads as TGTGCCAGTAGTATAAAGGGGAACGGCAATCAGCCCCAGCATTTT. As protein: CASSIKGNGNQPQHF.